This record concerns one T cell receptor beta chain sequence. Distinct nucleotide sequences in the sample also encode this CDR3. This entry comes from a study of blood T cell repertoires in COVID-19. Whole-study context: PBMCs, B-cell-depleted T cells, or T cells were the source of the cDNA or gDNA that made up the material.

Per the authors' pipeline: Scientists estimated how many nucleated cells there were by amplifying reference gene primers. Profiling relied on immunoSEQ multiplex PCR, and the TCRdb table lists in-frame clones only, not all of them. D and trimming were read from the DNA, whereas the V and J calls and clone size are those reported in that table. The sample records roughly 180,000 clones, around 85% being singletons. V was shortened by 4 bases and J by 5 bases, with 6 bases between the two germline ends. This CDR3 region has 12 residues. Germline V gene data show CDR1 as ENHRY and CDR2 as SYGVKD. The chain carries TRBV10-3 and TRBJ2-1; D is uncertain. The clonotype was recovered from a man older than 75 with COVID-19, enrolled during active disease. Specimen: peripheral blood. The CDR3 nucleotides read TGTGCCATCAGTGGCCAGAACAATGAGCAGTTCTTC. Protein: CAISGQNNEQFF.